These T cell receptor beta chains were read from a single sample in a study of STAT3 mutations in large granular lymphocyte leukemia. The data were produced by immunoSEQ multiplex PCR, yet TCRdb's version contains in-frame clones alone and is incomplete. This repertoire shows some 10,000 clones, around 52% found once; its top ten account for about 9%. The sample was peripheral blood mononuclear cells. The receptors were gathered from a boy younger than 18 with T-cell large granular lymphocyte leukemia. Some clones in this sample may be carry-over from other donors' samples. The CDR3 runs from the conserved cysteine through the conserved F or W. Each record gives: clone size, J gene, V gene, D gene, CDR3 DNA, CDR3 protein. The D gene is left open where the match is weak. For some rows the clone size is stated as once, few or many, or as a class when expanded; others skip it.

clone_size: -
j_call: TRBJ2-5
v_call: TRBV15
d_call: TRBD1
cdr3_nt: TGTGCCACCAGCAGAGATTATGGGACAGGGACAGAGACCCAGTACTTC
cdr3_aa: CATSRDYGTGTETQYF

clone_size: -
j_call: TRBJ1-2
v_call: TRBV29-1
d_call: -
cdr3_nt: TGCAGCGCCGGGGGGGGCCCTAACTATGGCTACACCTTC
cdr3_aa: CSAGGGPNYGYTF

clone_size: -
j_call: TRBJ1-2
v_call: TRBV6-6
d_call: -
cdr3_nt: TGTGCCAGCAGGGGAACGACAGGATCCTATGGCTACACCTTC
cdr3_aa: CASRGTTGSYGYTF

clone_size: -
j_call: TRBJ2-5
v_call: TRBV10-1
d_call: -
cdr3_nt: TGCGCCAGCAGTGAGGTGGGTCAAGAGACCCAGTACTTC
cdr3_aa: CASSEVGQETQYF

clone_size: -
j_call: TRBJ1-2
v_call: TRBV4-2
d_call: TRBD1
cdr3_nt: TGTGCCAGCAGCCCGGGACAGAGCTATGGCTACACCTTC
cdr3_aa: CASSPGQSYGYTF

clone_size: -
j_call: TRBJ1-5
v_call: TRBV15
d_call: -
cdr3_nt: TGTGCCACCAGCAGAGATCCAAATCAGCCCCAGCATTTT
cdr3_aa: CATSRDPNQPQHF

clone_size: few
j_call: TRBJ1-4
v_call: TRBV18
d_call: -
cdr3_nt: TGTGCCAGCTCGTCCGCAAGGGCTAATGAAAAACTGTTTTTT
cdr3_aa: CASSSARANEKLFF

clone_size: few
j_call: TRBJ2-7
v_call: TRBV14
d_call: -
cdr3_nt: TGTGCCAGCGGGACTGCCCCCTACGAGCAGTACTTC
cdr3_aa: CASGTAPYEQYF

clone_size: -
j_call: TRBJ2-3
v_call: TRBV4-3
d_call: -
cdr3_nt: TGCGCCAGCAGCCAAGGCCCCTCAGATACGCAGTATTTT
cdr3_aa: CASSQGPSDTQYF

clone_size: few
j_call: TRBJ1-5
v_call: TRBV5-6
d_call: -
cdr3_nt: TGTGCCAGCAGCCCACAGCTTAGCAATCAGCCCCAGCATTTT
cdr3_aa: CASSPQLSNQPQHF

clone_size: few
j_call: TRBJ2-3
v_call: TRBV30
d_call: TRBD2
cdr3_nt: TGTGCCTGGAGCGGTAGCGGGAGTATGGGAGATACGCAGTATTTT
cdr3_aa: CAWSGSGSMGDTQYF

clone_size: -
j_call: TRBJ2-7
v_call: TRBV4-3
d_call: TRBD1
cdr3_nt: TGCGCCAGCAGCCTCGGGACAGGGGGCCGCGAGCAGTACTTC
cdr3_aa: CASSLGTGGREQYF

clone_size: -
j_call: TRBJ1-2
v_call: TRBV14
d_call: -
cdr3_nt: TGTGCCAGCAGCCAAGGTCGACTCTTTGGGGGCTACACCTTC
cdr3_aa: CASSQGRLFGGYTF

clone_size: -
j_call: TRBJ2-5
v_call: TRBV4-2
d_call: TRBD2
cdr3_nt: TGTGCCAGCAGCCAAGATATGCGCGGGAGCACGGAGACCCAGTACTTC
cdr3_aa: CASSQDMRGSTETQYF

clone_size: few
j_call: TRBJ1-6
v_call: TRBV13
d_call: TRBD1
cdr3_nt: TGTGCCAGCAGCTTAGGTTTACTACAGGGGGAAAATTCACCCCTCCACTTT
cdr3_aa: CASSLGLLQGENSPLHF

clone_size: -
j_call: TRBJ2-1
v_call: TRBV27
d_call: -
cdr3_nt: TGTGCCAGCAGACCCGACAGGTTGAGGGACAATGAGCAGTTCTTC
cdr3_aa: CASRPDRLRDNEQFF

clone_size: -
j_call: TRBJ2-7
v_call: TRBV7-9
d_call: -
cdr3_nt: TGTGCCAGCAGCCTCGGTCCCCGCTACGAGCAGTACTTC
cdr3_aa: CASSLGPRYEQYF

clone_size: -
j_call: TRBJ2-7
v_call: TRBV29-1
d_call: -
cdr3_nt: TGCAGCGTACGGGACAACTACTACGAGCAGTACTTC
cdr3_aa: CSVRDNYYEQYF